This is a list of T cell receptor beta chains from one sample in a study of technical replicates of blood from four donors. The method was immunoSEQ multiplex PCR; TCRdb's version includes in-frame clones alone and lacks a portion of them. The sample includes 70,000 to 85,000 clones, nearly 97% of them seen just once. Input material: T cells isolated from PBMCs. These receptors all come from a human donor in good health. CDR3s include the opening cysteine and the closing phenylalanine or tryptophan. Each record gives: clone size, D gene, J gene, V gene, CDR3 protein, CDR3 DNA. The D gene is left open where the match is weak. A clone size is listed for some rows: how often the clone was seen (once, few, many), or a class if it is expanded.

- TRBD2 TRBJ2-2 TRBV29-1 CSVAGAGGRVTGELFF TGCAGCGTTGCCGGAGCGGGGGGGAGAGTTACCGGGGAGCTGTTTTTT
- - TRBJ2-7 TRBV7-8 CASSFSMQSLSYEQYF TGTGCCAGCAGCTTCTCCATGCAGTCGCTCTCCTACGAGCAGTACTTC
- TRBD1 TRBJ2-5 TRBV5-1 CASSLVGGTGETYQETQYF TGCGCCAGCAGCTTGGTTGGAGGGACAGGGGAAACTTACCAAGAGACCCAGTACTTC
- - TRBJ2-4 TRBV25-1 CASSGAGSLENIQYF TGTGCCAGCAGTGGGGCGGGCAGTCTAGAAAACATTCAGTACTTC
once - TRBJ2-1 TRBV5-4 CASTKRRGEQFF TGTGCCAGCACCAAACGACGGGGGGAGCAGTTCTTC
- TRBD1 TRBJ1-2 TRBV7-8 CASSLGRQGHHGYTF TGTGCCAGCAGCTTAGGCCGACAGGGACACCATGGCTACACCTTC
- TRBD1 TRBJ2-2 TRBV7-8 CASSLDRDTGELFF TGTGCCAGCAGCCTTGACAGGGATACCGGGGAGCTGTTTTTT
- - TRBJ2-1 TRBV19 CASRRGQNNEQFF TGTGCCAGTAGGCGAGGACAGAACAATGAGCAGTTCTTC
- TRBD1 TRBJ2-7 TRBV6-1 CASSDGQGLYEQYF TGTGCCAGCAGTGACGGACAGGGTCTCTACGAGCAGTACTTC
- - TRBJ2-3 TRBV7-3 CASSFQGRADTQYF TGTGCCAGCAGCTTCCAGGGGAGGGCAGATACGCAGTATTTT
- - TRBJ2-1 TRBV5-8 CASSLTSGINEQFF TGTGCCAGCAGCTTGACCTCCGGGATCAATGAGCAGTTCTTC
- - TRBJ2-3 TRBV7-9 CASSPPVGGRTDTQYF TGTGCCAGCAGCCCCCCGGTAGGGGGACGCACAGATACGCAGTATTTT
- TRBD1 TRBJ1-2 TRBV15 CATSRGGTGDYGYTF TGTGCCACCAGCAGAGGTGGGACAGGCGACTATGGCTACACCTTC
once - TRBJ2-7 TRBV29-1 CSVDGALYEQYF TGCAGCGTTGATGGGGCCCTCTACGAGCAGTACTTC
- TRBD2 TRBJ2-1 TRBV5-1 CASSFSSVGAGAYNEQFF TGCGCCAGCAGCTTCTCGTCTGTCGGTGCGGGAGCCTACAATGAGCAGTTCTTC
- - TRBJ1-1 TRBV7-9 CASHPQGPNTEAFF TGTGCCAGCCATCCCCAGGGGCCGAACACTGAAGCTTTCTTT
- TRBD2 TRBJ2-1 TRBV5-1 CASSTKREGLHEQFF TGCGCCAGCAGCACTAAGCGGGAGGGCCTACATGAGCAGTTCTTC
- TRBD1 TRBJ2-7 TRBV19 CASSTHGQVYEQYF TGTGCCAGTAGTACCCATGGACAGGTCTACGAGCAGTACTTC
- - TRBJ2-5 TRBV9 CASSDSPQGSVETQYF TGTGCCAGCAGCGATAGCCCCCAGGGATCGGTGGAGACCCAGTACTTC
- - TRBJ2-4 TRBV19 CASSHRVAGSDIQYF TGTGCCAGTAGTCACAGGGTCGCGGGTTCGGACATTCAGTACTTC
- TRBD2 TRBJ2-7 TRBV5-1 CASSLRLAGGVKSYEQYF TGCGCCAGCAGCTTAAGACTAGCGGGAGGCGTAAAATCCTACGAGCAGTACTTC
- - TRBJ2-3 TRBV4-1 CASSQGFTPSEADTQYF TGCGCCAGCAGCCAAGGTTTTACTCCCTCGGAGGCAGATACGCAGTATTTT
- - TRBJ1-4 TRBV11-2 CASSLAGNRSTEKLFF TGTGCCAGCAGCTTAGCAGGAAACAGGAGTACTGAAAAACTGTTTTTT
once - TRBJ1-1 TRBV6-5 CASRRWGGQNTEAFF TGTGCCAGCAGGAGATGGGGGGGCCAGAACACTGAAGCTTTCTTT
- TRBD2 TRBJ2-7 TRBV6-1 CASSDNPGLAHF TGTGCCAGCAGCGATAACCCGGGACTAGCGCACTTC
- TRBD1 TRBJ2-3 TRBV14 CASSQERGTARLGMQYF TGTGCCAGCAGCCAAGAGAGGGGGACAGCCAGATTAGGTATGCAGTATTTT
- - TRBJ1-3 TRBV19 CASSIASGPSGNTIYF TGTGCCAGTAGTATAGCGAGCGGACCCTCTGGAAACACCATATATTTT
- - TRBJ2-7 TRBV10-3 CATWGPLAVQYF TGTGCCACCTGGGGACCGTTAGCGGTGCAGTACTTC
- - TRBJ1-2 TRBV29-1 CSAPQQGYGYTF TGCAGCGCCCCTCAGCAGGGATATGGCTACACCTTC
- TRBD1 TRBJ1-1 TRBV7-3 CASSRQGSDTEAFF TGTGCCAGCAGTAGACAGGGCAGTGACACTGAAGCTTTCTTT
- - TRBJ2-7 TRBV11-2 CASSHPDSGTYEQYF TGTGCCAGCAGCCACCCGGACAGCGGCACCTACGAGCAGTACTTC
- - TRBJ2-7 TRBV6-6 CASSYSVEDSNEQYF TGTGCCAGCAGTTACTCGGTGGAGGACAGCAACGAGCAGTACTTC
- TRBD2 TRBJ2-1 TRBV5-1 CASSLGGLAGPSSYNEQFF TGCGCCAGCAGCTTGGGGGGACTAGCGGGTCCGAGCTCCTACAATGAGCAGTTCTTC
- - TRBJ1-4 TRBV7-6 CASSLGREDEKLFF TGTGCCAGCAGCTTAGGCAGGGAGGATGAAAAACTGTTTTTT
- - TRBJ2-7 TRBV14 CASSQLDRPYEQYF TGTGCCAGCAGCCAACTAGACAGGCCCTACGAGCAGTACTTC
- - TRBJ2-1 TRBV11-2 CASSGRSNEQFF TGTGCCAGCAGCGGGAGAAGCAATGAGCAGTTCTTC
- TRBD1 TRBJ2-1 TRBV28 CASSDRGNEQFF TGTGCCAGCAGTGACAGGGGAAATGAGCAGTTCTTC
- - TRBJ2-7 TRBV10-2 CASGGTAYSYEQYF TGCGCCAGCGGAGGGACAGCATACTCCTACGAGCAGTACTTC
many - TRBJ1-1 TRBV4-1 CASSGRTENTEAFF TGCGCCAGCAGCGGACGGACAGAAAACACTGAAGCTTTCTTT
- TRBD2 TRBJ2-5 TRBV2 CASSEGLAGEETQYF TGTGCCAGCAGTGAGGGACTAGCGGGGGAAGAGACCCAGTACTTC
- TRBD2 TRBJ2-1 TRBV11-2 CASSLGGSSYNEQFF TGTGCCAGCAGCTTAGGCGGGAGCTCCTACAATGAGCAGTTCTTC